This T cell receptor beta chain appears in the sequencing data of a study of T cells in Graves' hyperthyroidism and ophthalmopathy. Study-wide results and limits: Most thyroid clonotypes expanded above 0.001 appeared in blood too.

Thyroid ultrasound and orbital computed tomography, with clinical symptoms and serum thyroxine and TRAb, informed diagnoses. Authors of the study amplified TCR beta CDR3 regions from RNA transcripts. RT-PCR in the first round (using the HTBI primer set) targeted the TCR CDR3. Using its own MiXCR run on the multiplex PCR reads, TCRdb lists one record per CDR3 protein. Here the sample spans more than 550,000 distinct CDR3 sequences, about 45% being singletons. As concerns this clonotype: Its antigen is unknown.

The CDR3 sequence is 10 residues long. Between the trimmed V and J ends, which lost 7 bases and 12 bases, there was a span of 12 bases. The V gene's germline CDR1 is MGHDK and CDR2 SYGVNS. The receptor was derived from an adult man with Graves' disease, either hyperthyroidism or ophthalmopathy (not recorded which). Sequenced sample: peripheral blood or thyroid tissue (not recorded which). The gene calls are TRBV25-1 and TRBJ1-2; D gene ambiguous. The chain's CDR3 is CASKSGLNTF. The CDR3 DNA reads TGTGCCAGCAAATCGGGTCTTAACACCTTC.